This TCR beta chain was profiled in a study of Graves' ophthalmopathy and Graves' hyperthyroidism. The overall study: Peripheral blood was collected at initial diagnosis, before any treatment.

Amplification of the TCR beta CDR3 regions used RNA transcripts (as template). The workflow started with a first-round RT-PCR run with HTBI primers and then moved on to a second-round multiplex PCR. Each CDR3 protein is one row after TCRdb ran MiXCR on the multiplex PCR reads. The sample lists over 650,000 distinct CDR3 sequences; about 41% were seen once. Germline V gene lookup returns CDR1 SQVTM and CDR2 ANQGSEA. The CDR3 adds up to 9 amino acids, both ends counted. Diagnosis relied on clinical symptoms, serum thyroxine, TRAb, thyroid ultrasound and orbital computed tomography. A word on this clonotype: This CDR3 is missing its conserved last phenylalanine or tryptophan, likely due to a read error. It is unclear where the CDR3 begins or ends on the DNA, so no DNA is shown, and the CDR3 is as TCRdb lists it.

This clonotype originated in an adult man with Graves' ophthalmopathy. Sequenced material: peripheral blood. V usage is TRBV29-1 and J usage is TRBJ1-3; the table's D call of TRBD1 was not tested on the DNA. Here the CDR3 reads CSVEMDGNT.